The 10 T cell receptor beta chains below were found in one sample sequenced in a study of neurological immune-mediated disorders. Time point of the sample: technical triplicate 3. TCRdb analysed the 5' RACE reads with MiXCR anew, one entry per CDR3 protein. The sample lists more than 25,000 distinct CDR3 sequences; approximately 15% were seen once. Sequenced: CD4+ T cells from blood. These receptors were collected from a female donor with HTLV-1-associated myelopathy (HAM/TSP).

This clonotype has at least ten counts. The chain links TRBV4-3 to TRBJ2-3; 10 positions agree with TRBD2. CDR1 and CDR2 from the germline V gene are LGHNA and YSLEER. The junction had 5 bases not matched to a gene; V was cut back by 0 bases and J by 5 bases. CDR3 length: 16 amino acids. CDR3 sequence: CASSQDPAGGRDTQYF. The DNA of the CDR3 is TGCGCCAGCAGCCAAGACCCAGCGGGGGGGCGAGATACGCAGTATTTT.

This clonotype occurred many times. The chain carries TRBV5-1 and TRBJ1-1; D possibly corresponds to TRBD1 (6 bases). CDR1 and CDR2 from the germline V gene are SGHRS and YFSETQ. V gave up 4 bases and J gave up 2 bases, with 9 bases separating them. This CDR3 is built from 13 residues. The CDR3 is CASSRDTNTEAFF. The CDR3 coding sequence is TGCGCCAGCAGCAGGGACACAAACACTGAAGCTTTCTTT.

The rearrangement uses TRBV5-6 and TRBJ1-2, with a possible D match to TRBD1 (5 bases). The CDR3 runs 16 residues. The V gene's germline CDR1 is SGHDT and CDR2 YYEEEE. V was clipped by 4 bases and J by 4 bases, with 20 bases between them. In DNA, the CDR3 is TGTGCCAGCAGCCAGAGCACCTGGGGGTCCTCCTATGGCTACACCTTC. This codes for CASSQSTWGSSYGYTF.

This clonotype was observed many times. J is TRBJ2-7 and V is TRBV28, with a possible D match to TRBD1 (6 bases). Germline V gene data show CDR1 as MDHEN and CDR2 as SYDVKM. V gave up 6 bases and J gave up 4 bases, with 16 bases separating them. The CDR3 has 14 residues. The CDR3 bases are TGTGCCAGCAGCAAGACAGGTTCGGGATACGAGCAGTACTTC. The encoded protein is CASSKTGSGYEQYF.

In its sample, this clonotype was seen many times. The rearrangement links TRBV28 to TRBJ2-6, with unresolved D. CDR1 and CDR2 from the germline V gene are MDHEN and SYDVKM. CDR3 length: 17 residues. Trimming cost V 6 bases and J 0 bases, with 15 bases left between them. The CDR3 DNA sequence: TGTGCCAGCAGCTCGATTGGATCACACTCTGGGGCCAACGTCCTGACTTTC. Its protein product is CASSSIGSHSGANVLTF.

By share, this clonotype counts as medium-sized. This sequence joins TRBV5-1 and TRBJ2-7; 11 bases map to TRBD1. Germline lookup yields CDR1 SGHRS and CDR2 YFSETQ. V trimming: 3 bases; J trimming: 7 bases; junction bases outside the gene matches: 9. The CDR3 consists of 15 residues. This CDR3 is CASSSAGQGVGEQYF. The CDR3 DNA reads TGCGCCAGCAGCTCGGCGGGACAGGGGGTGGGAGAGCAGTACTTC.

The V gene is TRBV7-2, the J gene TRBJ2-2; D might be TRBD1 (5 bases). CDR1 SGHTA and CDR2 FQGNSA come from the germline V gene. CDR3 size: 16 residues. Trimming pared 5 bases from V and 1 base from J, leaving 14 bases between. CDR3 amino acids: CASSLGRQLNTGELFF. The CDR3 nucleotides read TGTGCCAGCAGCCTGGGTAGACAGCTGAACACCGGGGAGCTGTTTTTT.

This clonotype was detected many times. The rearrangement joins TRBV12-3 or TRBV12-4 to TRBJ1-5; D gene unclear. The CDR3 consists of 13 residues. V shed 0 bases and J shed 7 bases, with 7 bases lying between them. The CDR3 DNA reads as TGTGCCAGCAGTTTAGCGCTGAACCAGCCCCAGCATTTT. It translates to CASSLALNQPQHF.

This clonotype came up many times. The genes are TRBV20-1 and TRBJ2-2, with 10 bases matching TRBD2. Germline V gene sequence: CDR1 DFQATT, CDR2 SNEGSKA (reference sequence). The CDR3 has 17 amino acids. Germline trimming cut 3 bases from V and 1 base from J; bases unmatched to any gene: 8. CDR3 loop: CSARGLAGELNTGELFF. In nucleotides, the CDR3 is TGCAGTGCTAGGGGTCTAGCGGGAGAACTGAACACCGGGGAGCTGTTTTTT.

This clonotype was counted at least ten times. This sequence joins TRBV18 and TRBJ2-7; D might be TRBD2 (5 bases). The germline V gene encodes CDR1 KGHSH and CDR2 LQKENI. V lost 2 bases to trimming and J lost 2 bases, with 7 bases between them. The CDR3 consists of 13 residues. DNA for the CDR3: TGTGCCAGCTCACCAGTCGGGGCCTACGAGCAGTACTTC. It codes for CASSPVGAYEQYF.